This T cell receptor beta chain was obtained from a study of human T cells and chemical hapten exposure. Whole-study context: Patients got weekly scalp diphenylcyclopropenone doses over the roughly 22-week study. General study results and limits: Controls had significantly fewer large CDR3 similarity clusters than were formed by expanded TCRs.

This clonotype was detected only a few times. The antigen is unknown. Trimming removed 5 bases at V and 2 bases at J, with 10 bases between. Per the germline V gene, CDR1 is SQVTM and CDR2 is ANQGSEA. The length of the CDR3 is 12 residues. TCRdb processed the RACE reads anew with MiXCR; each CDR3 protein has one entry. The sample yields 150,000 to 200,000 distinct CDR3 sequences, just under 30% seen once. Time point described: pre-sensitization, week 0. Sample treatment: therapeutic diphenylcyclopropenone sensitization with weekly scalp DPC. The authors' total RNA extraction used unfractionated whole blood.

The source was whole blood, collected in connection with sensitization to the hapten diphenylcyclopropenone (DPC). V gene TRBV29-1 combines with J gene TRBJ2-7; D gene ambiguous. This TCR derives from a woman aged 25 to 39 with alopecia areata. Some clones in this sample may be carry-over from other donors' samples. The CDR3 protein is CSVQKETYEQYF. In nucleotides, the CDR3 is TGCAGCGTTCAAAAGGAGACCTACGAGCAGTACTTC.